This is a list of T cell receptor beta chains from one sample in a study of blood T cell repertoires in COVID-19. Assay: immunoSEQ multiplex PCR; the TCRdb copy retains only in-frame clones and omits some. The repertoire holds over 350,000 clones, roughly nine tenths seen once, with over 0.7% in the top ten. Sequencing used PBMCs or T cells enriched from blood (not recorded which). Receptors were obtained from a woman between 40 and 50 years old who had been exposed to COVID-19. Each CDR3 is given with its conserved first and last residue. A D gene is named only where the DNA matches it firmly. A clone size is listed for some rows: how often the clone was seen (once, few, many), or a class if it is expanded.

d_gene: -
v_gene: TRBV5-1
abundance: -
j_gene: TRBJ1-6
CDR3aa: CASSLDYGGSPLHF
CDR3nt: TGCGCCAGCAGCTTGGATTATGGGGGGTCCCCCCTCCACTTT

d_gene: -
v_gene: TRBV15
abundance: -
j_gene: TRBJ2-4
CDR3aa: CATSSARDIQYF
CDR3nt: TGTGCCACCAGCTCCGCGAGGGACATTCAGTACTTC

d_gene: -
v_gene: TRBV5-6
abundance: -
j_gene: TRBJ1-2
CDR3aa: CASSLGRRGSGYTF
CDR3nt: TGTGCCAGCAGCTTGGGGAGGAGGGGTTCCGGCTACACCTTC

d_gene: -
v_gene: TRBV5-6
abundance: -
j_gene: TRBJ1-4
CDR3aa: CASSPAGGAFNEKLFF
CDR3nt: TGTGCCAGCAGCCCGGCGGGGGGCGCTTTTAATGAAAAACTGTTTTTT

d_gene: -
v_gene: TRBV7-2
abundance: -
j_gene: TRBJ1-1
CDR3aa: CASSLEQGVGTEAFF
CDR3nt: TGTGCCAGCAGCTTAGAACAGGGTGTCGGCACTGAAGCTTTCTTT

d_gene: TRBD2
v_gene: TRBV2
abundance: -
j_gene: TRBJ2-1
CDR3aa: CASSDRLAGYNEQFF
CDR3nt: TGTGCCAGCAGTGATCGACTAGCGGGTTACAATGAGCAGTTCTTC

d_gene: -
v_gene: TRBV7-9
abundance: -
j_gene: TRBJ1-4
CDR3aa: CASSLLEEKLFF
CDR3nt: TGTGCCAGCAGCTTATTAGAAGAAAAACTGTTTTTT

d_gene: -
v_gene: TRBV12-1
abundance: -
j_gene: TRBJ1-6
CDR3aa: CASSFATSGALEALHF
CDR3nt: TGTGCCAGCAGCTTTGCCACCTCGGGCGCCTTGGAGGCCCTCCACTTT

d_gene: -
v_gene: TRBV7-9
abundance: -
j_gene: TRBJ1-5
CDR3aa: CASSLTEAQPQHF
CDR3nt: TGTGCCAGCAGCTTAACAGAAGCTCAGCCCCAGCATTTT

d_gene: -
v_gene: TRBV13
abundance: -
j_gene: TRBJ1-1
CDR3aa: CASSSRGLEGNTEAFF
CDR3nt: TGTGCCAGCAGCTCCAGGGGACTAGAGGGGAACACTGAAGCTTTCTTT

d_gene: TRBD2
v_gene: TRBV5-4
abundance: few
j_gene: TRBJ2-2
CDR3aa: CASSPGTSGSVQSTGELFF
CDR3nt: TGTGCCAGCAGCCCGGGGACTAGCGGGAGCGTACAGAGCACCGGGGAGCTGTTTTTT

d_gene: -
v_gene: TRBV6-2/TRBV6-3
abundance: -
j_gene: TRBJ2-7
CDR3aa: CASSQRQIGIYEQYF
CDR3nt: TGTGCCAGCAGTCAACGACAGATTGGTATCTACGAGCAGTACTTC

d_gene: -
v_gene: TRBV9
abundance: -
j_gene: TRBJ2-7
CDR3aa: CASSADLGQGSYEQYF
CDR3nt: TGTGCCAGCAGCGCAGACCTGGGGCAGGGGTCCTACGAGCAGTACTTC

d_gene: TRBD2
v_gene: TRBV19
abundance: -
j_gene: TRBJ2-1
CDR3aa: CASSIGPSGRRFDEQFF
CDR3nt: TGTGCCAGTAGTATAGGTCCTAGCGGGAGGAGATTCGATGAGCAGTTCTTC

d_gene: -
v_gene: TRBV5-6
abundance: -
j_gene: TRBJ1-2
CDR3aa: CASRDFTKGSGYTF
CDR3nt: TGTGCCAGCAGGGACTTTACGAAGGGTTCTGGCTACACCTTC

d_gene: TRBD1
v_gene: TRBV24-1
abundance: once
j_gene: TRBJ1-5
CDR3aa: CATSDGTGGAQHF
CDR3nt: TGTGCCACCAGTGATGGGACAGGGGGAGCCCAGCATTTT

d_gene: TRBD2
v_gene: TRBV10-1
abundance: -
j_gene: TRBJ2-7
CDR3aa: CASSENIAGGYEQYF
CDR3nt: TGCGCCAGCAGTGAGAACATAGCGGGGGGCTACGAGCAGTACTTC

d_gene: TRBD1
v_gene: TRBV27
abundance: once
j_gene: TRBJ2-7
CDR3aa: CASSLSSRAGGVEQYF
CDR3nt: TGTGCCAGCAGTTTATCCTCTCGGGCAGGGGGTGTCGAGCAGTACTTC

d_gene: -
v_gene: TRBV4-1
abundance: -
j_gene: TRBJ1-3
CDR3aa: CASSQDPSRGGNTIYF
CDR3nt: TGCGCCAGCAGCCAAGATCCTTCCAGGGGTGGAAACACCATATATTTT

d_gene: TRBD1
v_gene: TRBV19
abundance: -
j_gene: TRBJ1-1
CDR3aa: CASSSPRQGWGNTEAFF
CDR3nt: TGTGCCAGTAGTTCCCCTCGACAGGGCTGGGGGAACACTGAAGCTTTCTTT

d_gene: -
v_gene: TRBV6-5
abundance: -
j_gene: TRBJ1-6
CDR3aa: CASRGRGSYNSPLHF
CDR3nt: TGTGCCAGCAGAGGGCGGGGATCCTATAATTCACCCCTCCACTTT

d_gene: -
v_gene: TRBV6-5
abundance: few
j_gene: TRBJ2-3
CDR3aa: CATVSPSTDTQYF
CDR3nt: TGTGCCACCGTATCTCCCAGCACAGATACGCAGTATTTT

d_gene: TRBD2
v_gene: TRBV4-1
abundance: -
j_gene: TRBJ2-3
CDR3aa: CASSPRLAGETDTQYF
CDR3nt: TGCGCCAGCAGCCCTAGACTAGCGGGAGAAACAGATACGCAGTATTTT

d_gene: TRBD1
v_gene: TRBV29-1
abundance: -
j_gene: TRBJ2-7
CDR3aa: CSVRQGVSSYEQYF
CDR3nt: TGCAGCGTCCGACAGGGGGTTAGCTCCTACGAGCAGTACTTC

d_gene: -
v_gene: TRBV4-1
abundance: -
j_gene: TRBJ1-3
CDR3aa: CASSQRVMGNTIYF
CDR3nt: TGCGCCAGCAGCCAGAGGGTCATGGGAAACACCATATATTTT

d_gene: TRBD1
v_gene: TRBV5-1
abundance: -
j_gene: TRBJ2-7
CDR3aa: CASSPGTGDYEQYF
CDR3nt: TGCGCCAGCAGCCCCGGGACAGGGGACTACGAGCAGTACTTC

d_gene: TRBD1
v_gene: TRBV5-1
abundance: once
j_gene: TRBJ1-2
CDR3aa: CASSSSGGNYGYTF
CDR3nt: TGCGCCAGCAGCTCGTCAGGGGGAAACTATGGCTACACCTTC

d_gene: -
v_gene: TRBV3-1/TRBV3-2
abundance: -
j_gene: TRBJ1-5
CDR3aa: CASSQDLGGNQPQHF
CDR3nt: TGTGCCAGCAGCCAAGATCTGGGAGGGAATCAGCCCCAGCATTTT

d_gene: -
v_gene: TRBV5-1
abundance: -
j_gene: TRBJ2-6
CDR3aa: CASSLDRSGANVLTF
CDR3nt: TGCGCCAGCAGCTTGGACAGATCCGGGGCCAACGTCCTGACTTTC

d_gene: -
v_gene: TRBV7-8
abundance: -
j_gene: TRBJ1-1
CDR3aa: CASSLRGPSTEAFF
CDR3nt: TGTGCCAGCAGCTTAAGGGGCCCAAGCACTGAAGCTTTCTTT

d_gene: TRBD2
v_gene: TRBV5-1
abundance: -
j_gene: TRBJ2-7
CDR3aa: CASTVAGPSSYEQYF
CDR3nt: TGCGCCAGCACTGTAGCGGGTCCGAGCTCCTACGAGCAGTACTTC

d_gene: TRBD2
v_gene: TRBV5-1
abundance: -
j_gene: TRBJ2-3
CDR3aa: CASSLDDVRTSMDTQYF
CDR3nt: TGCGCCAGCAGCTTGGATGATGTGCGGACTAGTATGGATACGCAGTATTTT

d_gene: TRBD1
v_gene: TRBV5-8
abundance: once
j_gene: TRBJ1-5
CDR3aa: CASSGGQVRNQPQHF
CDR3nt: TGTGCCAGCAGCGGGGGACAGGTACGGAATCAGCCCCAGCATTTT